The 23 T cell receptor beta chains presented below share a single source sample, sequenced in a study of Graves' ophthalmopathy and Graves' hyperthyroidism (dated by TCRdb to 2016 to 2019). The sample was run on an Illumina HiSeq 2000. TCR beta CDR3 regions were amplified from RNA transcripts for repertoire sequencing. A first-round RT-PCR used HTBI primers with the Qiagen OneStep RT-PCR kit, followed by a second-round multiplex PCR, size selection and purification. The raw public data were reprocessed by TCRdb itself: fastp quality trimming at Q25, MiXCR clonotype calling, in-frame beta chains only. Identical CDR3 proteins give one entry, which carries the most common genes and DNA. This sample holds around 590,000 distinct CDR3 sequences; 39% were observed only once. The top ten constitute 4% to 5% of the sample. What was sequenced was peripheral blood or thyroid tissue (not recorded which). These receptors came from an adult man with Graves' hyperthyroidism.

The genes are TRBV2 and TRBJ1-1; possibly TRBD1 for D (6 bases). CDR3 length: 16 amino acids. Germline assignment: CDR1 SNHLY and CDR2 FYNNEI. Trimming pared 11 bases from V and 3 bases from J, leaving 25 bases between. The chain's CDR3 is CAWSIGWGGLDTEAFF. The CDR3 DNA follows: TGTGCCTGGAGTATTGGCTGGGGGGGCCTCGACACTGAAGCTTTCTTT. The variable domain in full, completed from reference TRBV2 and TRBJ1-1, reads EPEVTQTPSHQVTQMGQEVILRCVPISNHLYFYWYRQILGQKVEFLVSFYNNEISEKSEIFDDQFSVERPDGSNFTLKIRSTKLEDSAMYFCAWSIGWGGLDTEAFFGQGTRLTVV.

This clonotype was found many times. The chain couples TRBV19 to TRBJ2-1; 12 nucleotides align to TRBD2. The CDR3 covers 16 residues. CDR1 LNHDA and CDR2 SQIVND come from the germline V gene (reference sequence). V lost 3 bases and J lost 4; bases outside the gene matches: 4. CDR3 bases: TGTGCCAGTAGTATCGGACTAGCGGGACCTTACAATGAGCAGTTCTTC. Translation gives CASSIGLAGPYNEQFF. The full variable domain, rest sourced from reference TRBV19 and TRBJ2-1, is DGGITQSPKYLFRKEGQNVTLSCEQNLNHDAMYWYRQDPGQGLRLIYYSQIVNDFQKGDIAEGYSVSREKKESFPLTVTSAQKNPTAFYLCASSIGLAGPYNEQFFGPGTRLTVL.

This clonotype has at least ten counts. This chain joins TRBV11-2 and TRBJ1-1; 10 positions match TRBD1. Germline CDR1 SGHAT, CDR2 FQNNGV. The V gene end was trimmed by 5 bases and the J gene end by 4 bases; junction bases not matched to a gene: 7. This CDR3 has 15 residues. CDR3 protein: CASSPRGQGSTEAFF. DNA for the CDR3: TGTGCCAGCAGCCCAAGGGGACAGGGGAGCACTGAAGCTTTCTTT.

This clonotype was detected many times. The chain is built from TRBV10-2 and TRBJ1-5; D is possibly TRBD1 (5 bases). This CDR3 has 13 amino acids. V dropped 6 bases and J dropped 7 bases, with 13 bases sitting between them. Germline V gives CDR1 WSHSY, CDR2 SAAADI. CDR3 residues: CASSSGSGQPQHF. As DNA, the CDR3 is TGCGCCAGCAGCTCAGGGAGCGGCCAGCCCCAGCATTTT.

The gene calls are TRBV7-9 and TRBJ1-2, with 8 bases that match TRBD1. V gave up 5 bases and J gave up 8 bases; unmatched junction bases: 10. CDR3 size: 14 residues. Germline-derived CDR1 and CDR2 are SEHNR and FQNEAQ (reference sequence). CDR3 sequence: CASSLRSGGKGYTF. DNA of the CDR3: TGTGCCAGCAGCCTAAGATCAGGGGGCAAAGGCTACACCTTC.

The sample holds one count of this clonotype. The chain carries TRBV7-9 and TRBJ2-6, with 8 nucleotides matching TRBD1. Germline V gives CDR1 SEHNR, CDR2 FQNEAQ (reference sequence). Trimming cost V 3 bases and J 2 bases; bases outside gene matches: 9. This CDR3 is 18 amino acids long. CDR3 sequence: CASSLVNGQGPGANVLTF. CDR3 bases: TGTGCCAGCAGCTTGGTCAACGGACAGGGACCTGGGGCCAACGTCCTGACTTTC. Full variable domain (outside the CDR3, taken from reference TRBV7-9 and TRBJ2-6): DTGVSQNPRHKITKRGQNVTFRCDPISEHNRLYWYRQTLGQGPEFLTYFQNEAQLEKSRLLSDRFSAERPKGSFSTLEIQRTEQGDSAMYLCASSLVNGQGPGANVLTFGAGSRLTVL.

In its sample, this clonotype was seen many times. The V call is TRBV12-3 or TRBV12-4, the J call TRBJ1-5; D uncertain. Trimming took off 3 bases at V and 5 bases at J, with 8 bases between the two ends. The CDR3 consists of 13 residues. CDR3 residues: CASSFTADQPQHF. The CDR3, as DNA: TGTGCCAGCAGTTTTACAGCGGATCAGCCCCAGCATTTT.

This chain joins TRBV12-3 or TRBV12-4 and TRBJ2-2; D is unresolved. Trimming shortened V by 2 bases and J by 9 bases, and 7 bases separated the two germline ends. The CDR3 loop spans 12 amino acids. The DNA for the CDR3 is TGTGCCAGCAGTTTAAGCCCCCGGGAGCTGTTTTTT. Its translation is CASSLSPRELFF.

This clonotype was detected ten times or more. The J gene is TRBJ2-7, the V gene TRBV5-8; 8 bases agree with TRBD2. Trimming at V came to 3 bases and at J to 5 bases, leaving 7 bases not matched to a gene. This CDR3 region has 14 residues. Germline V lookup: CDR1 SGHTS, CDR2 YDEGEE. The CDR3 DNA reads as TGTGCCAGCAGCTGGAGCGGGAGTATCAACGAGCAGTACTTC. This sequence encodes CASSWSGSINEQYF.

The chain uses TRBV6-5 and TRBJ2-5; 9 positions match TRBD2. The CDR3 sequence is 18 residues long. Germline CDR1 MNHEY, CDR2 SVGAGI. Germline trimming cut 4 bases from V and 2 bases from J; bases unmatched to any gene: 14. The CDR3 spells CASSSATKLAGVQETQYF. Here the CDR3 DNA reads TGTGCCAGCAGTTCGGCTACCAAACTAGCGGGCGTGCAAGAGACCCAGTACTTC.

The DNA of the CDR3 is TGTGCCAGCAGTTTACGCCACAATAATTCACCCCTCCACTTT. Translated, it gives CASSLRHNNSPLHF. This chain connects TRBV27 to TRBJ1-6; D uncertain. Between the trimmed V and J ends, which lost 2 bases and 5 bases, there was a span of 7 bases. CDR1 and CDR2 from the germline V gene are MNHEY and SMNVEV (reference sequence). The CDR3 spans 14 residues.

This clonotype came up a few times. V is TRBV15 and J is TRBJ2-7; D might be TRBD2 (6 bases). The ends were cut back, 2 bases at V and 2 bases at J, with 13 bases in the middle. CDR3 length: 15 amino acids. CDR1 is LNHNV, CDR2 YYDKDF, per germline (reference sequence). The DNA of the CDR3 is TGTGCCACCAGCAGAACCGGGACGGGAGCCTACGAGCAGTACTTC. Its translation is CATSRTGTGAYEQYF.

This clonotype was picked up a small number of times. The V call is TRBV7-8, the J call TRBJ2-5; D possibly uses TRBD1 or TRBD2 (5 bases each). The CDR3 runs to 15 residues. CDR1 is SGHVS and CDR2 is FQNEAQ in the germline V gene. V was clipped by 1 base and J by 0 bases, with 9 bases between them. The CDR3 is CASSLEGPYQETQYF. CDR3 bases: TGTGCCAGCAGCTTAGAGGGACCGTACCAAGAGACCCAGTACTTC.

This clonotype occurred many times. The CDR3 is CASSESTGSNEKLFF. The CDR3 coding sequence is TGTGCCAGCAGTGAATCCACAGGATCTAATGAAAAACTGTTTTTT. V is TRBV6-1 and J is TRBJ1-4, with a weak D call TRBD1 (5 bases). Trimming stripped 2 bases from V and 3 bases from J, with 10 bases between. There are 15 residues in the CDR3. CDR1 and CDR2 (germline): MNHNS, SASEGT.

Worth noting for this clonotype: Germline is not matched at one junction end, which may reflect a read error. The chain links TRBV15 to TRBJ2-6; 7 positions match TRBD1. This CDR3 region has 15 residues. Germline V CDR1 and CDR2: LNHNV, YYDKDF (reference sequence). The CDR3 loop reads CATSRAGTAAYVLTF. The CDR3 DNA is TGTGCCACCAGCCGTGCCGGGACAGCGGCCTACGTCCTGACTTTC.

The V gene is TRBV24-1, the J gene TRBJ2-2; D unclear. Germline V gives CDR1 KGHDR, CDR2 SFDVKD. V lost 5 bases to trimming and J lost 6 bases, with 6 bases between them. The CDR3 is 12 residues long. The CDR3 region has the DNA TGTGCCACCAGTGGGATTGCCGGGGAGCTGTTTTTT. Protein sequence: CATSGIAGELFF.

The sample holds many counts of this clonotype. The gene calls are TRBV20-1 and TRBJ1-6; D is unresolved. CDR1 DFQATT and CDR2 SNEGSKA come from the germline V gene (reference sequence). The V end was cut by 1 base, the J end by 7 bases, with 14 bases between. The length of the CDR3 is 15 residues. The DNA for the CDR3 is TGCAGTGCTAGAGCCCGCGGCAGAGACAATTCACCCCTCCACTTT. Translated: CSARARGRDNSPLHF.

The V and J genes are TRBV2 and TRBJ2-1, with 8 bases identical to TRBD2. Germline values: CDR1 SNHLY, CDR2 FYNNEI. This CDR3 is 14 amino acids long. Germline trimming cut 6 bases from V and 7 bases from J; bases unmatched to any gene: 8. The CDR3 is CASRAGLATNEQFF. Written as DNA, the CDR3 is TGTGCCAGCAGAGCAGGACTAGCTACTAATGAGCAGTTCTTC.

This clonotype was recorded many times. The germline gene is not matched at one end of the junction; a read error may be the cause. V is TRBV10-3 and J is TRBJ1-2; D gene unclear. Germline V gene data show CDR1 as ENHRY and CDR2 as SYGVKD. The CDR3 loop spans 15 amino acids. The CDR3: CAISFPGKGNDGYTF. In DNA, the CDR3 is TGTGCCATCAGTTTCCCCGGGAAGGGTAACGATGGCTACACCTTC.

The chain has TRBV20-1 and TRBJ2-2; 8 nucleotides match TRBD2. The germline gives CDR1 DFQATT, CDR2 SNEGSKA (reference sequence). Trimming took 3 bases from V and 5 from J; bases not matched to a gene: 2. The CDR3 is 13 residues long. CDR3 residues: CSARRGATGELFF. In nucleotides, the CDR3 is TGCAGTGCTAGGCGGGGGGCGACCGGGGAGCTGTTTTTT.

This clonotype was counted only a few times. The rearrangement links TRBV4-1 to TRBJ1-1; D is perhaps TRBD1 (5 bases). CDR1 MGHRA and CDR2 YSYEKL come from the germline V gene. V was clipped by 3 bases and J by 0 bases, with 11 bases between them. This CDR3 has 15 residues. The CDR3 nucleotides read TGCGCCAGCAGCCACGGCGACAGACTGAACACTGAAGCTTTCTTT. Protein sequence: CASSHGDRLNTEAFF.

The sample holds many counts of this clonotype. V is TRBV15 and J is TRBJ1-5; D is ambiguous. Germline V gene sequence: CDR1 LNHNV, CDR2 YYDKDF (reference sequence). The germline V and J ends were trimmed by 4 bases and 0 bases, with 7 bases remaining between them. CDR3 length: 14 residues. The CDR3 DNA sequence: TGTGCCACCAGCATGGACGGTAGCAATCAGCCCCAGCATTTT. Translated: CATSMDGSNQPQHF.

Ten or more counts support this clonotype. CDR3 DNA: TGTGCCAGCAGCTTACAGGCAACTGAAGCTTTCTTT. Translation: CASSLQATEAFF. V and J are TRBV7-8 and TRBJ1-1; D gene uncertain. The V gene's germline CDR1 is SGHVS and CDR2 FQNEAQ. This CDR3 has 12 amino acids. The V and J ends lost 2 bases and 5 bases respectively, with 6 bases between them.